This T cell receptor (beta chain) was recorded in a study of T cells and copy number aberrations in small-cell lung cancer. Regarding the study as a whole: Due to few samples, these findings require validation.

Collected at least 2 cm from the tumor margin, the adjacent lung showed no malignant cells. As for this clone: Its target is unknown.

The V gene's germline CDR1 is SGHTA and CDR2 FQGTGA. Trimming took 3 bases from V and 0 from J, leaving 11 bases between them. The CDR3 runs to 15 residues. The repertoire was sequenced with immunoSEQ multiplex PCR; TCRdb's copy has only in-frame clones and lacks some. The sample consists of roughly 8,900 clones, 60% to 80% of them appearing once. Sequencing used normal tissue next to the tumor. This clonotype was obtained from a man in his sixties with small cell lung cancer. The gene calls are TRBV7-3 and TRBJ1-2; D is undetermined. The CDR3 loop is CASSLRAGANYGYTF. CDR3 nucleotide sequence: TGTGCCAGCAGCTTGAGAGCAGGAGCTAACTATGGCTACACCTTC. The full variable domain, in which reference TRBV7-3 and TRBJ1-2 provide the parts outside the CDR3, is GAGVSQTPSNKVTEKGKYVELRCDPISGHTALYWYRQSLGQGPEFLIYFQGTGAADDSGLPNDRFFAVRPEGSVSTLKIQRTERGDSAVYLCASSLRAGANYGYTFGSGTRLTVV.